This note documents a single T cell receptor (beta chain) sequence. The germline gene is not matched at one end of the junction; a read error may be the cause. This sample stems from a study of control samples from healthy donors and cancer patients. From germline, CDR1 is MDHEN and CDR2 SYDVKM. This CDR3 spans 14 amino acids. Repertoires were generated with immunoSEQ multiplex PCR, while TCRdb's copy carries only in-frame clones and drops some. Here the sample spans over 150,000 clones, under 96% being singletons. The receptor comes from a woman aged 30 to 39 in good health. Sequencing was performed on blood. The genes are TRBV28 and TRBJ2-2; D possibly matches TRBD1 or TRBD2 (5 bases each). In DNA form, the CDR3 reads TGTGCCAGCAGTAACCGTGACGGGGCTGGGGGGCTGTTTTTT. It translates to CASSNRDGAGGLFF. The full variable domain, with the rest looked up from reference TRBV28 and TRBJ2-2, is DVKVTQSSRYLVKRTGEKVFLECVQDMDHENMFWYRQDPGLGLRLIYFSYDVKMKEKGDIPEGYSVSREKKERFSLILESASTNQTSMYLCASSNRDGAGGLFFGEGSRLTVL.